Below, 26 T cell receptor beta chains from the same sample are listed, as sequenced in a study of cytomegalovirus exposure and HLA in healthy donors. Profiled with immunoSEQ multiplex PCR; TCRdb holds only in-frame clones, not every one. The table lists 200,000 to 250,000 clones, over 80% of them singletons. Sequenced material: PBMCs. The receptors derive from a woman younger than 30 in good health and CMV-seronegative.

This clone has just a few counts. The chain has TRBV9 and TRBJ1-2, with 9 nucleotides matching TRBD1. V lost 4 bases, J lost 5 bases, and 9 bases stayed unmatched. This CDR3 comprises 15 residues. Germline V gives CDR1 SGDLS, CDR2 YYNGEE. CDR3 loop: CASSPARGQGYGYTF. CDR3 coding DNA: TGTGCCAGCAGCCCCGCCCGGGGACAGGGTTATGGCTACACCTTC.

The CDR3 DNA reads as TGTGCCAGCAGTTCCGTCGACAGAAGGGGCTATGGCTACACCTTC. This sequence encodes CASSSVDRRGYGYTF. The J gene is TRBJ1-2, the V gene TRBV7-9; maybe TRBD1 (5 bases). V lost 6 bases and J lost 4, with 18 bases in between. Germline V gives CDR1 SEHNR, CDR2 FQNEAQ (reference sequence). The CDR3 is made up of 15 amino acids.

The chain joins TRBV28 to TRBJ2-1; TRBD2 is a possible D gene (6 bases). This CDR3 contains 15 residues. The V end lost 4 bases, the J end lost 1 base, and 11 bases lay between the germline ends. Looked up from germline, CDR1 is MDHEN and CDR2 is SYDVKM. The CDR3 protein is CASSYAGGSYNEQFF. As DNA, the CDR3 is TGTGCCAGCAGTTACGCCGGGGGTTCCTACAATGAGCAGTTCTTC.

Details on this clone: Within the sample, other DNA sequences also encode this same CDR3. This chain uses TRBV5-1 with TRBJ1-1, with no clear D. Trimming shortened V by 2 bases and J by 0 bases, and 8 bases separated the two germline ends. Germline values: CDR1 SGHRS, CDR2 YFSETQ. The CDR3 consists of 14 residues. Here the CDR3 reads CASSLTEMNTEAFF. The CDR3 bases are TGCGCCAGCAGCTTAACAGAGATGAACACTGAAGCTTTCTTT.

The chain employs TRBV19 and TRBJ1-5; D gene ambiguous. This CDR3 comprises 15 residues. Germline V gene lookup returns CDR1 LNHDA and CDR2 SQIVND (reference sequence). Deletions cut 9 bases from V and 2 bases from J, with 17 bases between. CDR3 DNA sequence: TGTGCCAGCGAGAATTTGGGATTAGGCAATCAGCCCCAGCATTTT. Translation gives CASENLGLGNQPQHF.

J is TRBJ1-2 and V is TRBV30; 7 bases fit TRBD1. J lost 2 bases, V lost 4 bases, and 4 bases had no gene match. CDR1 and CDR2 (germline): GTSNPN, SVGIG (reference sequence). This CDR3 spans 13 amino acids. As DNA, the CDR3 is TGTGCCTGGACCAGGGGGGGCAACTATGGCTACACCTTC. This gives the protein CAWTRGGNYGYTF.

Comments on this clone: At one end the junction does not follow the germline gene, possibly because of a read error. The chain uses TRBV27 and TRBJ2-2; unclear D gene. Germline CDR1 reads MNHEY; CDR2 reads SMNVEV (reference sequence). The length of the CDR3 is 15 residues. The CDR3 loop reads CASSLLGRITGELFF. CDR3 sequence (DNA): TGTGCCAGCAGTTTATTAGGCAGGATAACCGGAGAGCTGTTTTTT.

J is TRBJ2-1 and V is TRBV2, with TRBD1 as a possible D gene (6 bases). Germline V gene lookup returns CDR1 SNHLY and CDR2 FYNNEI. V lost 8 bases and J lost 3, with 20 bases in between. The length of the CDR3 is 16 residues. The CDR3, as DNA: TGTGCCAGCGGCGCGTGGGGTCGGACAGTCTACAATGAGCAGTTCTTC. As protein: CASGAWGRTVYNEQFF. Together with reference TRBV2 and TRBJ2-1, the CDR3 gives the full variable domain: EPEVTQTPSHQVTQMGQEVILRCVPISNHLYFYWYRQILGQKVEFLVSFYNNEISEKSEIFDDQFSVERPDGSNFTLKIRSTKLEDSAMYFCASGAWGRTVYNEQFFGPGTRLTVL.

The CDR3 DNA sequence: TGTGCCAGCAGCGTAGGGGCGGAGCCCTATGGCTACACCTTC. This codes for CASSVGAEPYGYTF. The V and J genes are TRBV9 and TRBJ1-2; D is unclear. The CDR3 spans 14 residues. V dropped 0 bases and J dropped 4 bases, with 10 bases sitting between them. The V gene's germline CDR1 is SGDLS and CDR2 YYNGEE. The whole variable domain, filled in from reference TRBV9 and TRBJ1-2, reads DSGVTQTPKHLITATGQRVTLRCSPRSGDLSVYWYQQSLDQGLQFLIQYYNGEERAKGNILERFSAQQFPDLHSELNLSSLELGDSALYFCASSVGAEPYGYTFGSGTRLTVV.

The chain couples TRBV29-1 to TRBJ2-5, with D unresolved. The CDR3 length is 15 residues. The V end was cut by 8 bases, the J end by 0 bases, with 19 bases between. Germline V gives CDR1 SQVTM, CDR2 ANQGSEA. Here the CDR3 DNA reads TGCAGCAACCGGGCCCGAAAAACGTACCAAGAGACCCAGTACTTC. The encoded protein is CSNRARKTYQETQYF.

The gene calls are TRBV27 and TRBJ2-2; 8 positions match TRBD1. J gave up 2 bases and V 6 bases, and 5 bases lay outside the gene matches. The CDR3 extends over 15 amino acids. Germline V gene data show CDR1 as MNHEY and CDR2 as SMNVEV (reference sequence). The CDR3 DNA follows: TGTGCCAGCAGAACAGGGGGGTTTAACACCGGGGAGCTGTTTTTT. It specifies CASRTGGFNTGELFF.

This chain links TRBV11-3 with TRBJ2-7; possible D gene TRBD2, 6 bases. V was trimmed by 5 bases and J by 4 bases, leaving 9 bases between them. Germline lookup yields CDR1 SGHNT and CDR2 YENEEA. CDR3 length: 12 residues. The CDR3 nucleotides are TGTGCCAGCAGCCTCGGGAGATACGAGCAGTACTTC. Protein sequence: CASSLGRYEQYF. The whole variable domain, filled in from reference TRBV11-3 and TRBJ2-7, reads EAGVVQSPRYKIIEKKQPVAFWCNPISGHNTLYWYLQNLGQGPELLIRYENEEAVDDSQLPKDRFSAERLKGVDSTLKIQPAELGDSAVYLCASSLGRYEQYFGPGTRLTVT.

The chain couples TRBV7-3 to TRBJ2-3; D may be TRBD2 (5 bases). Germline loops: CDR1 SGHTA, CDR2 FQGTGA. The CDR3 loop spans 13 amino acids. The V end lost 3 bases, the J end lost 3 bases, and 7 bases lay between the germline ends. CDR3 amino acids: CASSFGETDTQYF. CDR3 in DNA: TGTGCCAGCAGCTTTGGGGAGACAGATACGCAGTATTTT.

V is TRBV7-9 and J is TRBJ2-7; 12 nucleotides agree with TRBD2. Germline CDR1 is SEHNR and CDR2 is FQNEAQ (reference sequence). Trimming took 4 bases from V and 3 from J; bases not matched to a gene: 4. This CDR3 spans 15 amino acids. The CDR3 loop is CASSSRTSGNYEQYF. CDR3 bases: TGTGCCAGCAGCTCTCGGACTAGCGGGAACTACGAGCAGTACTTC.

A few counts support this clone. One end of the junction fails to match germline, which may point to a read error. CDR3 loop: CASSLGPAGQETQYF. For the CDR3, the DNA is TGTGCTAGCAGCTTGGGCCCCGCCGGCCAAGAGACCCAGTACTTC. V usage is TRBV7-7 and J usage is TRBJ2-5; D not resolved. This CDR3 region has 15 residues. In germline, CDR1 is SSHAT, CDR2 FNYEAQ (reference sequence). The entire variable domain, with the rest obtained from reference TRBV7-7 and TRBJ2-5, is as follows: GAGVSQSPRYKVTKRGQDVTLRCDPISSHATLYWYQQALGQGPEFLTYFNYEAQPDKSGLPSDRFSAERPEGSISTLTIQRTEQRDSAMYRCASSLGPAGQETQYFGPGTRLLVL.

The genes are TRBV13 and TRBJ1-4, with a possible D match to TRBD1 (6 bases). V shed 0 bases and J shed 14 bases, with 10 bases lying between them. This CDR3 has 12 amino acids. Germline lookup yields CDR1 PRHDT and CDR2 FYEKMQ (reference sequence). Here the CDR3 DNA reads TGTGCCAGCAGCTTAGGACCCGGACAGCTGTTTTTT. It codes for CASSLGPGQLFF.

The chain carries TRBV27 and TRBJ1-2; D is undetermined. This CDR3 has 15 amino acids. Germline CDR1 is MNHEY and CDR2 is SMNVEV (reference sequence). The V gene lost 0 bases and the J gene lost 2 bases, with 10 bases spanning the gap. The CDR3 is CASSLSVADNYGYTF. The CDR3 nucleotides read TGTGCCAGCAGTTTATCGGTGGCAGACAACTATGGCTACACCTTC.

CDR3 bases: TGTGCCAGCCTTTTTGGACTAGGGGTGGGAAATGAGCAGTTCTTC. Protein: CASLFGLGVGNEQFF. The chain joins TRBV6-1 to TRBJ2-1; the match to TRBD2 covers 7 bases. Unmatched junction bases numbered 14, after V lost 8 bases and J lost 7 bases. Germline V lookup: CDR1 MNHNS, CDR2 SASEGT. The CDR3 covers 15 residues.

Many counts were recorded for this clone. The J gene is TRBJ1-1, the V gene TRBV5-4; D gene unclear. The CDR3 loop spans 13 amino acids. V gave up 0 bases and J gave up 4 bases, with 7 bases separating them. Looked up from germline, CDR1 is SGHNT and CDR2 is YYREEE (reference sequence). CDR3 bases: TGTGCCAGCAGCTTGGATAGGATCACTGAAGCTTTCTTT. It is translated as CASSLDRITEAFF.

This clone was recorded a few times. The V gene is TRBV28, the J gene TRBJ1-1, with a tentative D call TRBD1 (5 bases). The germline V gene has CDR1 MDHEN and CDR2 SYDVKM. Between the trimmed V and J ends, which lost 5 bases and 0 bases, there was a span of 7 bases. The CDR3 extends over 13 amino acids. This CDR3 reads CASSRGLNTEAFF. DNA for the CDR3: TGTGCCAGCAGTCGGGGCCTGAACACTGAAGCTTTCTTT. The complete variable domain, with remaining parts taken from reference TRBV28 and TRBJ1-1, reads DVKVTQSSRYLVKRTGEKVFLECVQDMDHENMFWYRQDPGLGLRLIYFSYDVKMKEKGDIPEGYSVSREKKERFSLILESASTNQTSMYLCASSRGLNTEAFFGQGTRLTVV.

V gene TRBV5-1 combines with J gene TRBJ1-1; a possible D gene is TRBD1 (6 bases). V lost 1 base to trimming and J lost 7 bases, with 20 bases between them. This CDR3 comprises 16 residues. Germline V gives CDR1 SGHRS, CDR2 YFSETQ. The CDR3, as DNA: TGCGCCAGCAGCTTGATCAGGGGACGGGCTTCTGGTGAAGCTTTCTTT. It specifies CASSLIRGRASGEAFF.

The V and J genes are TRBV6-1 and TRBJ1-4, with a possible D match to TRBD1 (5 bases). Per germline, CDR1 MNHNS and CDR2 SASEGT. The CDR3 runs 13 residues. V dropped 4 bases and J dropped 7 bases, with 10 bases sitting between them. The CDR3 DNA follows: TGTGCCAGCAGTGGGGGACGGATTGAAAAACTGTTTTTT. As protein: CASSGGRIEKLFF.

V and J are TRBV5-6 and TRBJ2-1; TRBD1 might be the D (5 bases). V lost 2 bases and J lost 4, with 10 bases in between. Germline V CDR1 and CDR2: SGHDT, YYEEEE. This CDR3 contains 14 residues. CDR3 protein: CASSLGQIYNEQFF. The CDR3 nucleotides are TGTGCCAGCAGCTTAGGACAAATTTACAATGAGCAGTTCTTC.

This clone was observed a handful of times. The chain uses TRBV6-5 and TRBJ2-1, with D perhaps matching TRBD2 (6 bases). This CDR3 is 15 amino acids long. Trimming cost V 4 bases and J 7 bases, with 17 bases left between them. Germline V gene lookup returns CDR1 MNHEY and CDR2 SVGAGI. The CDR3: CASSSGKGGGNEQFF. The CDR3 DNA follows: TGTGCCAGCAGTTCCGGAAAGGGAGGCGGGAATGAGCAGTTCTTC.

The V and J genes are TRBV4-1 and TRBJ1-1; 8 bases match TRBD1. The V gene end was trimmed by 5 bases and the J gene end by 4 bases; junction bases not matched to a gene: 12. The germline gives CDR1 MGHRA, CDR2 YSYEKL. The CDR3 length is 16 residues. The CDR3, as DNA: TGCGCCAGCAGCAAGGCGGCAGGGGGCTTTCGCACTGAAGCTTTCTTT. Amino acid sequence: CASSKAAGGFRTEAFF.

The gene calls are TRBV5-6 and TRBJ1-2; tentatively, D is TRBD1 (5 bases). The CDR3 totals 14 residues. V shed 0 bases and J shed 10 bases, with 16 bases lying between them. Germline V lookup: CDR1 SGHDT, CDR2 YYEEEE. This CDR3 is CASSLEVTATPYTF. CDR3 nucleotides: TGTGCCAGCAGCTTGGAGGTGACAGCAACACCCTACACCTTC.